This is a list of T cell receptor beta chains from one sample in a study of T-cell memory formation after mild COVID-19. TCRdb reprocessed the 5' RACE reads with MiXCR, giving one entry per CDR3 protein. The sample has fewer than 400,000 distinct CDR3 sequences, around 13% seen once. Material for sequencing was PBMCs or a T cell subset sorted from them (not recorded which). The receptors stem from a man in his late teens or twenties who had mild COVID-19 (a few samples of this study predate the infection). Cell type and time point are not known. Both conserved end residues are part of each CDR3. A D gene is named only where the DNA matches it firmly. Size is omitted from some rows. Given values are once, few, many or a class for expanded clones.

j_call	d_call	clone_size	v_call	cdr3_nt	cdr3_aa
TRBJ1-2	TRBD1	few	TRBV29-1	TGCAGCGAAGGGGGCGACTATGGCTACACCTTC	CSEGGDYGYTF
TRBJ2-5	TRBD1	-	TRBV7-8	TGTGCCAGCGGCTTAGGACAGGGGTCAGGGACCCAGTACTTC	CASGLGQGSGTQYF
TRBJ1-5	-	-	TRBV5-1	TGCGCCAGCAGCTTGTATAGTGGGAATCAGCCCCAGCATTTT	CASSLYSGNQPQHF
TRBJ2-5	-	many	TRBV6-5	TGTGCCACCGCGCCGACTAGTTCTGAGACCCAGTACTTC	CATAPTSSETQYF
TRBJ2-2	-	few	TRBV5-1	TGCGCCAGCAGCTTGACCGACCGTGGGCAGCTGTTTTTT	CASSLTDRGQLFF
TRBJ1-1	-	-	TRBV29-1	TGCAGCGTTGGTCGGGGGATGAACACTGAAGCTTTCTTT	CSVGRGMNTEAFF
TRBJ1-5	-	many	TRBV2	TGTGCCAGCAGTGAACCAGGGCAGGATCAGCCCCAGCATTTT	CASSEPGQDQPQHF
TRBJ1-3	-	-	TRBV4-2	TGTGCCAGCAGCCAGCTCCACAACTCTGGAAACACCATATATTTT	CASSQLHNSGNTIYF
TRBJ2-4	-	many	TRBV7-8	TGTGCCAGCAGCTTAGGTCGGACTTCTAACATTCAGTACTTC	CASSLGRTSNIQYF
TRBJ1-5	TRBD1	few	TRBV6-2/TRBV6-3	TGTGCCAGCAGTTACTCCCCGGACAGGTCATCTAGCAATCAGCCCCAGCATTTT	CASSYSPDRSSSNQPQHF
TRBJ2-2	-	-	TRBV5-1	TGCGCCAGCAGCTCGGGGGATTCCGGGGAGCTGTTTTTT	CASSSGDSGELFF
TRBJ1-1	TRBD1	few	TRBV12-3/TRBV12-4	TGTGCCAGCAGCCCTAACAGGGGCGGTTCCTGGGTCACTGAAGCTTTCTTT	CASSPNRGGSWVTEAFF
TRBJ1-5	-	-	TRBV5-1	TGCGCCAGCAGCTTGGATTGGGGTCAGCCCCAGCATTTT	CASSLDWGQPQHF
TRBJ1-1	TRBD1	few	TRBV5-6	TGTGCCAGCAGCTTGGGAAACCGGACAGGGGCTGAAGCTTTCTTT	CASSLGNRTGAEAFF
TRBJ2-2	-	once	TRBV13	TGTGCCAGCAGTGGTTGGATGGGAACCGGGGAGCTGTTTTTT	CASSGWMGTGELFF
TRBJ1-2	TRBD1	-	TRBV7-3	TGTGCCAGCAGCATGGGGACAGGGGGAGATGGCTACACCTTC	CASSMGTGGDGYTF
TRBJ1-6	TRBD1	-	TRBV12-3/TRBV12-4	TGTGCCAGCAGTGTTCGACAGGGACCATCCTCACCCCTCCACTTT	CASSVRQGPSSPLHF
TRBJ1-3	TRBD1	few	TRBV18	TGTGCCAGCTCACGGGGACAGAGAAACACCATATATTTT	CASSRGQRNTIYF
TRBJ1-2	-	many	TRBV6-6	TGTGCCAGCAGTTCCCACCGGGACCTCAGAAGGGACTATGGCTACACCTTC	CASSSHRDLRRDYGYTF
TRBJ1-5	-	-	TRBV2	TGTGCCAGCAGTGAACAGGGACCTAGCAATCAGCCCCAGCATTTT	CASSEQGPSNQPQHF
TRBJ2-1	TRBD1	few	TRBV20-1	TGCAGTGCTAGAGATCAGGGGGCACCATTCAATGAGCAGTTCTTC	CSARDQGAPFNEQFF
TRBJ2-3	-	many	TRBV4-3	TGCGCCAGCAGCCAAGATCCGGGCGGAACAGATACGCAGTATTTT	CASSQDPGGTDTQYF